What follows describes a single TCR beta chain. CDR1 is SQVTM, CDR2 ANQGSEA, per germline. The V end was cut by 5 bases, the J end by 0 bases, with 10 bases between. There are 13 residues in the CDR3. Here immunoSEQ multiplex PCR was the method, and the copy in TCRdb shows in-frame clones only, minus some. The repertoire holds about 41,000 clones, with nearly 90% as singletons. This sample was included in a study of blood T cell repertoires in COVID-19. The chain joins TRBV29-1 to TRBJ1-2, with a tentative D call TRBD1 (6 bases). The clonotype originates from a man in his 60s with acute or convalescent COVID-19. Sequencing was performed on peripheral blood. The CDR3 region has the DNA TGCAGCGTTTCGACAGGAACTAACTATGGCTACACCTTC. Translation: CSVSTGTNYGYTF.